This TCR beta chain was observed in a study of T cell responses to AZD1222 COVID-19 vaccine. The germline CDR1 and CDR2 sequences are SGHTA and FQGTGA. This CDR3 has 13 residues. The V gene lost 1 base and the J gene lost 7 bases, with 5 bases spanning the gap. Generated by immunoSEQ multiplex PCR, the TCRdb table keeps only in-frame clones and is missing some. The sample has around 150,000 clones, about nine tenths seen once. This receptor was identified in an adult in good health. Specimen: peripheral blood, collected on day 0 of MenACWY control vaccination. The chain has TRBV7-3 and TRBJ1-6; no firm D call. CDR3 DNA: TGTGCCAGCAGCTTAATCCAGAATTCACCCCTCCACTTT. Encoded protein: CASSLIQNSPLHF.